Listed here is a single T cell receptor (beta chain). The antigen is unknown. The TCR beta libraries were generated through quantitative 5'-RACE incorporating molecular barcodes. One entry per CDR3 protein, called by TCRdb with MiXCR from the 5' RACE reads. The data show 150,000 to 200,000 distinct CDR3 sequences, about a third seen once. The sample comes from a study of CD8 T cells in ankylosing spondylitis. General study points: Both synovial fluid and blood in reactive arthritis had previously been reported to carry some motif variants. One TCR beta motif, made up of under ten highly homologous variants, appeared characteristic of ankylosing spondylitis blood.

Germline CDR1 ENHRY, CDR2 SYGVKD. The CDR3 spans 14 residues. Trimming stripped 6 bases from V and 7 bases from J, with 15 bases between. The chain combines TRBV10-3 with TRBJ2-2; weak D call: TRBD1 (5 bases). The sequenced sample was synovial fluid, either unsorted or a sorted T cell fraction (not recorded which). The receptor comes from a male donor with ankylosing spondylitis. In nucleotides, the CDR3 is TGTGCCATCAGCCCCGACCGGCAGGGCGGGGAGCTGTTTTTT. It encodes CAISPDRQGGELFF.